Here is one T cell receptor (beta chain) with its context. What it recognizes is unknown. These data are taken from a study of cytomegalovirus exposure and HLA in healthy donors. Study-level background: It was reported in a later analysis that the approximately 110 validation repertoires used the same platform as the roughly 640 first-cohort repertoires. Notes on the study in general: Rarity marked most TCR sequences, yet some public TCRs occurred in many donors. According to a subsequent analysis, TCR clusters from the first cohort were inclined to appear together in the roughly 120 validation repertoires. The classifier reportedly diagnosed cytomegalovirus status with high sensitivity and specificity.

Per germline, CDR1 MNHEY and CDR2 SVGAGI. V was clipped by 0 bases and J by 2 bases; unmatched bases: 1. CDR3 length: 14 amino acids. Profiled with immunoSEQ multiplex PCR; TCRdb holds only in-frame clones, not every one. Of approximately 160,000 clones detected, around four fifths appear once; the ten largest clones hold about 2.3%. The chain recombines TRBV6-5 with TRBJ2-7; the match to TRBD2 covers 7 bases. What was sequenced was PBMCs. This TCR was recovered from a young man in good health and CMV-seropositive. CDR3 in DNA: TGTGCCAGCAGTTACTCCGGACTAGCCTACGAGCAGTACTTC. It yields the protein CASSYSGLAYEQYF.